This entry is about one T cell receptor (beta chain). V was shortened by 7 bases and J by 4 bases, with 20 bases between the two germline ends. This CDR3 has 15 residues. Germline V gene data show CDR1 as MDHEN and CDR2 as SYDVKM. This record belongs to a study of technical replicates of blood from several donors. Some clones are missing from TCRdb's copy, which holds only in-frame ones; the method was immunoSEQ multiplex PCR. The sample holds approximately 31,000 clones; approximately 92% are singletons and the top ten take approximately 4.5%. This chain joins TRBV28 and TRBJ2-7, with D possibly TRBD2 on 7 matching bases. The TCR originated in a human donor in good health. Some clones in this sample may be carry-over from other donors' samples. Sequenced: PBMCs. The chain's CDR3 is CASIPQEGGGYEQYF. The CDR3 DNA is TGTGCCAGCATACCCCAGGAGGGAGGGGGGTACGAGCAGTACTTC.